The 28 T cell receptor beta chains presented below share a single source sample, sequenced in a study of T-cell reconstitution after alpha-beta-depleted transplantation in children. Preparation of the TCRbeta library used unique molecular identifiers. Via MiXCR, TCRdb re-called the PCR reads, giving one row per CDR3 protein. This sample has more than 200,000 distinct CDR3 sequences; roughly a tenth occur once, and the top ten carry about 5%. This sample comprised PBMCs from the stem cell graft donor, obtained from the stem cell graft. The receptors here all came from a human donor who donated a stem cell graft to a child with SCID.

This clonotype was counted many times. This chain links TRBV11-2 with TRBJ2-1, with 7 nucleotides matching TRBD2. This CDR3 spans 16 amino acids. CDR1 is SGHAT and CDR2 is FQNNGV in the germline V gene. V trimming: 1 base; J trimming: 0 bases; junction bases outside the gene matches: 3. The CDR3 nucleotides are TGTGCCAGCAGCTTAGGCACGGGGGGCTCCTACAATGAGCAGTTCTTC. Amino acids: CASSLGTGGSYNEQFF.

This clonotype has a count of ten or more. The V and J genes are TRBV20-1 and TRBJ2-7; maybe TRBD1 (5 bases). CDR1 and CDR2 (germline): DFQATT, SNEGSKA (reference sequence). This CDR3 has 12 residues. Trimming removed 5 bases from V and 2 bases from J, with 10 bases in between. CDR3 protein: CSAPQGAYEQYF. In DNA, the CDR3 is TGCAGTGCTCCCCAGGGCGCCTACGAGCAGTACTTC.

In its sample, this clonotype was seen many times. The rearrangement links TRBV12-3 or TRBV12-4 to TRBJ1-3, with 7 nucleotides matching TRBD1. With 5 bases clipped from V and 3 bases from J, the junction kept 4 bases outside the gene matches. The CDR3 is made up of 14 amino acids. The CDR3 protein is CASSPRDSGNTIYF. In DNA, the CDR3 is TGTGCCAGCAGTCCTCGGGACAGTGGAAACACCATATATTTT.

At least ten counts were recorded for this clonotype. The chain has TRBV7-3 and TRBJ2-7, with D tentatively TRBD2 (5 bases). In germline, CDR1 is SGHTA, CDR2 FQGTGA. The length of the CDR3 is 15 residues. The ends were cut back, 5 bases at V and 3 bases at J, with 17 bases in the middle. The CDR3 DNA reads TGTGCCAGCAGCGGTGCGCCGGGAATATACTACGAGCAGTACTTC. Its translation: CASSGAPGIYYEQYF.

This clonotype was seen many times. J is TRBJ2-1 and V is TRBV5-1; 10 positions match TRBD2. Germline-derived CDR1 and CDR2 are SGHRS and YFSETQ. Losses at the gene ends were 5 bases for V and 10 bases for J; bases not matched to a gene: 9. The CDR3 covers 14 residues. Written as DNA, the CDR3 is TGCGCCAGCAGATCGACTAGCGGGCAAAAAGAGCAGTTCTTC. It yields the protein CASRSTSGQKEQFF.

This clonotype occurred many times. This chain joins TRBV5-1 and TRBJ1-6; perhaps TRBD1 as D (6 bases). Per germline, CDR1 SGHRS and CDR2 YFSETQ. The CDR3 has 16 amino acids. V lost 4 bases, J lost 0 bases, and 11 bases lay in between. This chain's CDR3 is CASSPLTGSYNSPLHF. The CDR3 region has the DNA TGCGCCAGCAGCCCGCTGACAGGCTCCTATAATTCACCCCTCCACTTT.

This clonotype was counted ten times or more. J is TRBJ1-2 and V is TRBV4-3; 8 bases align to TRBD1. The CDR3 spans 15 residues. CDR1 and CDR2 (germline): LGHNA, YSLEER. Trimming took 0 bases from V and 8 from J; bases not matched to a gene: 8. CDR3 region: CASSQDPGGVLGYTF. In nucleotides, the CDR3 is TGCGCCAGCAGCCAAGACCCAGGGGGCGTCTTAGGCTACACCTTC.

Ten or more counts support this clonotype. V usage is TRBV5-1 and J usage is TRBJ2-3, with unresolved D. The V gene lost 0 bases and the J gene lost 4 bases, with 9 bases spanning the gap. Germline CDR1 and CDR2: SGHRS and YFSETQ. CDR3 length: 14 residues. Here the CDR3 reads CASSLGQSPDTQYF. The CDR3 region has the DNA TGCGCCAGCAGCTTGGGGCAAAGCCCAGATACGCAGTATTTT.

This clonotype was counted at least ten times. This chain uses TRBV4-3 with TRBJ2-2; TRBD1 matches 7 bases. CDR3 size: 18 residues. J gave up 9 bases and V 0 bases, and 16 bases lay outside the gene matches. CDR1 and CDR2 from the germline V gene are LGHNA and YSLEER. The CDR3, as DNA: TGCGCCAGCAGCCAAGATTATAGGCGACAGGGATTCGTCTGGGAGCTGTTTTTT. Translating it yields CASSQDYRRQGFVWELFF.

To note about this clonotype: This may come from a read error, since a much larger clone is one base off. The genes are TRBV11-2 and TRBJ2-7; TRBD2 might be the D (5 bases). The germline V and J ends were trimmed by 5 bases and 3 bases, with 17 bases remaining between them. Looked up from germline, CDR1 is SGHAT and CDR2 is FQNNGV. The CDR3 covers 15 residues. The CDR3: CASSPGGFLCYEQYF. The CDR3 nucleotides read TGTGCCAGCAGCCCCGGAGGTTTTCTCTGCTACGAGCAGTACTTC.

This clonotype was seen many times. In nucleotides, the CDR3 is TGCGCCAGCAGCTTGCCCGACCTTGCTAGCACAGATACGCAGTATTTT. It encodes CASSLPDLASTDTQYF. This chain links TRBV5-1 with TRBJ2-3; D remains unclear. Germline CDR1 reads SGHRS; CDR2 reads YFSETQ. The CDR3 has 16 amino acids. The germline V and J ends were trimmed by 1 base and 0 bases, with 12 bases remaining between them.

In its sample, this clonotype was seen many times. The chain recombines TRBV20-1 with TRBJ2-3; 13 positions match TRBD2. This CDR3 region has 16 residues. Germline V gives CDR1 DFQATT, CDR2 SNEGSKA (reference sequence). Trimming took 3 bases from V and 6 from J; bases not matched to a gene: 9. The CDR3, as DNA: TGCAGTGCTAGCTACCCGGGACTAGCGGGGATGGATACGCAGTATTTT. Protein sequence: CSASYPGLAGMDTQYF.

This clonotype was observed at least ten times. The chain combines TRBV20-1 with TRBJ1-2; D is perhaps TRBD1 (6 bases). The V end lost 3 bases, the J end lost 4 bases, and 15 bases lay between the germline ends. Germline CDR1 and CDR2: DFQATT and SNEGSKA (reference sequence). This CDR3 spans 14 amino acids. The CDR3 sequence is CSASRAGAAYGYTF. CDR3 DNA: TGCAGTGCTAGCAGGGCAGGGGCTGCCTATGGCTACACCTTC.

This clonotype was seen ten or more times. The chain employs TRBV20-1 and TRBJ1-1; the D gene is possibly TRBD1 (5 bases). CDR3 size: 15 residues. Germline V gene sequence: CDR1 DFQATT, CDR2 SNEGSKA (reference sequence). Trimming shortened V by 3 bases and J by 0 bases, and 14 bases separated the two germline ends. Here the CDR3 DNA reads TGCAGTGCTAGGGCCCCGACAGTAATGAACACTGAAGCTTTCTTT. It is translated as CSARAPTVMNTEAFF.

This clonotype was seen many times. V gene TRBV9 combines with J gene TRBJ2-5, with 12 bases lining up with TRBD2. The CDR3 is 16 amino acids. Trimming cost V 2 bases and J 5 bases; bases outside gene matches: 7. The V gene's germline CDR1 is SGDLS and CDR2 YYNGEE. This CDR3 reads CASSVQLAGGGETQYF. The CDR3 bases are TGTGCCAGCAGCGTTCAACTAGCGGGGGGAGGGGAGACCCAGTACTTC.

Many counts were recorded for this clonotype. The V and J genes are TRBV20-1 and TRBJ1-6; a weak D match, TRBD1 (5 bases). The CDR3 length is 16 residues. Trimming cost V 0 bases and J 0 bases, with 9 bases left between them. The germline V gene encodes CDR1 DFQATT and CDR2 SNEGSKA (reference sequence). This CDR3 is CSARETASSYNSPLHF. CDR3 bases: TGCAGTGCTAGAGAGACAGCGAGCTCCTATAATTCACCCCTCCACTTT.

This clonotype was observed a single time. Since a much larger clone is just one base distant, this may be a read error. The CDR3 bases are TGTGCCACCAGCAGAGAACGACCGGGGGTGGGGACAAGGTCTGGAAACACCATATATTTT. Translation: CATSRERPGVGTRSGNTIYF. V is TRBV15 and J is TRBJ1-3; a possible D gene is TRBD1 (6 bases). The CDR3 totals 20 residues. V dropped 0 bases and J dropped 1 base, with 22 bases sitting between them. Germline values: CDR1 LNHNV, CDR2 YYDKDF (reference sequence).

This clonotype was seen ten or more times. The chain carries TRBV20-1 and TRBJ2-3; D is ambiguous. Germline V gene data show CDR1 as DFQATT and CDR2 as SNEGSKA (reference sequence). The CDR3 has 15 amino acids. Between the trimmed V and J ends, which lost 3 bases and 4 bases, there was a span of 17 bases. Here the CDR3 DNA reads TGCAGTGCTAGGGTCCTCCCCCGGGCCGCAGATACGCAGTATTTT. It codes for CSARVLPRAADTQYF.

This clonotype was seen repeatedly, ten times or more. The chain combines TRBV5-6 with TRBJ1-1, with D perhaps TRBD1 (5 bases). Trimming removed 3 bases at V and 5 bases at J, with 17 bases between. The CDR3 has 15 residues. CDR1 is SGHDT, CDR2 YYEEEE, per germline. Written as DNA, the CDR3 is TGTGCCAGCAGCTGGGAAGGCAGACGGGGGACTGAAGCTTTCTTT. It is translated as CASSWEGRRGTEAFF.

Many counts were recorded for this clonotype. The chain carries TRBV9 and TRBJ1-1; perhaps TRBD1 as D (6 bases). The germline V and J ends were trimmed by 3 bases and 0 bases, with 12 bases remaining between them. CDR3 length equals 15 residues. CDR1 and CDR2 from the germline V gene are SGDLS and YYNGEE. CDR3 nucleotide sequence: TGTGCCAGCAGCGGGTTGGGGGCCATGAACACTGAAGCTTTCTTT. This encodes CASSGLGAMNTEAFF.

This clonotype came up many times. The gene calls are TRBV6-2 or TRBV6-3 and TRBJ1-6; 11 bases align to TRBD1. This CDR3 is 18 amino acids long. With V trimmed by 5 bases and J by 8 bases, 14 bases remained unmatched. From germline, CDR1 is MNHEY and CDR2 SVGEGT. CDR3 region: CASSPVFLRTGGDSPLHF. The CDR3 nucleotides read TGTGCCAGCAGTCCCGTCTTCCTCCGGACAGGGGGCGATTCACCCCTCCACTTT.

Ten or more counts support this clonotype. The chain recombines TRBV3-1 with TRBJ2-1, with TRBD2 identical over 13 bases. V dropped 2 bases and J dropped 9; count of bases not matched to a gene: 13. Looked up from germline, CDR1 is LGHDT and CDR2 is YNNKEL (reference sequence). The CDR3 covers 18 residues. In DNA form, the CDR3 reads TGTGCCAGCAGCCAATTGCCCCTACTAGCGGGGGGGCAAGGTGAGCAGTTCTTC. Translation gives CASSQLPLLAGGQGEQFF.

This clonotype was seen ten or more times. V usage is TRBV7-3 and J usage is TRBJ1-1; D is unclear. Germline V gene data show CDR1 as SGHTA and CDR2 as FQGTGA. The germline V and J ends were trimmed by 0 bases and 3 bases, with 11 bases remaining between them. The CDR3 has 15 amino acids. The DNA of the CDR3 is TGTGCCAGCAGCTTAACGCCAGGCCTCCACACTGAAGCTTTCTTT. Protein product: CASSLTPGLHTEAFF.

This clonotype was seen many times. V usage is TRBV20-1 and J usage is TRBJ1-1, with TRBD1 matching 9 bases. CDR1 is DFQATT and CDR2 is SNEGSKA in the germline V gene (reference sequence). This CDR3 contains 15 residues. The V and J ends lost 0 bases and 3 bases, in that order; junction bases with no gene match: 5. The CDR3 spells CSARDPGQGHTEAFF. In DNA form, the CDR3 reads TGCAGTGCTAGAGATCCGGGACAGGGACACACTGAAGCTTTCTTT.

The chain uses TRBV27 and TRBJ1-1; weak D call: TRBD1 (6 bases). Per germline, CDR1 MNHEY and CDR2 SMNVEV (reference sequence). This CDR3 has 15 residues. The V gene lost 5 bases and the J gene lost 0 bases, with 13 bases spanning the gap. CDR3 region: CASSTGIWMNTEAFF. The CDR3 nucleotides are TGTGCCAGCAGTACAGGGATTTGGATGAACACTGAAGCTTTCTTT.

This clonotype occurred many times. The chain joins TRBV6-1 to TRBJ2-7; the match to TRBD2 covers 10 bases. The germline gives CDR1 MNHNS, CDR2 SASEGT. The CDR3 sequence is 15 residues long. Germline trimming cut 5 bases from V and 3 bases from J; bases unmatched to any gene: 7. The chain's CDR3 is CASSIAGGTLYEQYF. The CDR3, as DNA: TGTGCCAGCAGTATAGCGGGGGGTACCCTCTACGAGCAGTACTTC.

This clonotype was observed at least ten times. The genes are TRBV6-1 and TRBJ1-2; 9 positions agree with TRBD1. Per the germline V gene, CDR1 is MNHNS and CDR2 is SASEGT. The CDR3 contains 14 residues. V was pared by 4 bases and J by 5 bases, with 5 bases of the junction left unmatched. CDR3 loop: CASSGPGTGYGYTF. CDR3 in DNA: TGTGCCAGCAGTGGTCCCGGGACAGGGTATGGCTACACCTTC.

The CDR3 reads CASSPTLLMNTEAFF. CDR3 DNA sequence: TGTGCCAGCTCACCGACACTGCTCATGAACACTGAAGCTTTCTTT. The chain has TRBV18 and TRBJ1-1; D remains unclear. The CDR3 is 15 amino acids. Germline CDR1 is KGHSH and CDR2 is LQKENI. Trimming took off 3 bases at V and 0 bases at J, with 11 bases between the two ends.